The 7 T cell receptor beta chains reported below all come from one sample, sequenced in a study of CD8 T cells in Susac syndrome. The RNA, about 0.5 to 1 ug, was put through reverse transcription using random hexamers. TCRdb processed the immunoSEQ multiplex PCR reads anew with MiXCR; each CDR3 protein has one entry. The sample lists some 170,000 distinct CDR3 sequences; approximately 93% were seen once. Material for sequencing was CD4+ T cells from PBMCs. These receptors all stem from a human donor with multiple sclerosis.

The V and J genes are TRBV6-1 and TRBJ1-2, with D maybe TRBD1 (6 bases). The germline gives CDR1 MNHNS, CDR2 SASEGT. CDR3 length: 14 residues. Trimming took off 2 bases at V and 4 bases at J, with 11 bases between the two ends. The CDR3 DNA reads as TGTGCCAGCAGTGAACACGGGGGCCTCTATGGCTACACCTTC. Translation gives CASSEHGGLYGYTF.

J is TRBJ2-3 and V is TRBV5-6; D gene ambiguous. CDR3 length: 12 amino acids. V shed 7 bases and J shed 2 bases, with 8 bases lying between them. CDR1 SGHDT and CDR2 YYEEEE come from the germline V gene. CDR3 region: CASRSFTDTQYF. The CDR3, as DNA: TGTGCCAGCCGGTCCTTCACAGATACGCAGTATTTT.

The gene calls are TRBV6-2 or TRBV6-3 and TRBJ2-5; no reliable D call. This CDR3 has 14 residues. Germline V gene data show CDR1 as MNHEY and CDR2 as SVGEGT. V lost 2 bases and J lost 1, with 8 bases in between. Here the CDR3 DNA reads TGTGCCAGCAGTTACGTCCGGGTCCAAGAGACCCAGTACTTC. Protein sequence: CASSYVRVQETQYF.

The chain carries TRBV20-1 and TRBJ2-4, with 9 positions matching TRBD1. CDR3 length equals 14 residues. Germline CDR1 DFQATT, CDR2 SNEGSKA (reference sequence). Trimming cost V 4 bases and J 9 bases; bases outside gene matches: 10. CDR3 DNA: TGCAGTGCTATTCGACCGGGACAGGGAGGCATTCAGTACTTC. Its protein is CSAIRPGQGGIQYF.

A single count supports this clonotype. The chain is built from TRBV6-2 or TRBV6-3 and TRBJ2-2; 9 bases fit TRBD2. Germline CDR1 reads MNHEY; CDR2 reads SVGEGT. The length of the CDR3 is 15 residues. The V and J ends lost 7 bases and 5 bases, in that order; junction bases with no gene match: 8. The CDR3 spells CASTELAGATGELFF. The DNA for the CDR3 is TGTGCCAGCACTGAGTTAGCGGGAGCTACCGGGGAGCTGTTTTTT.

CDR3: CASSLAGGGNTGELFF. The CDR3 region has the DNA TGTGCCAGCAGCTTAGCCGGTGGGGGTAACACCGGGGAGCTGTTTTTT. The genes are TRBV7-7 and TRBJ2-2, with D possibly being TRBD1 or TRBD2 (5 bases each). V shed 0 bases and J shed 2 bases, with 10 bases lying between them. The germline CDR1 and CDR2 sequences are SSHAT and FNYEAQ (reference sequence). There are 16 residues in the CDR3.

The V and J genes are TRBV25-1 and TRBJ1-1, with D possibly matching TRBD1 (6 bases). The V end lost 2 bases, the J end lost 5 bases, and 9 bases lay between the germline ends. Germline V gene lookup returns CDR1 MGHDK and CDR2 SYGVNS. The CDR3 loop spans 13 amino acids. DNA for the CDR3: TGTGCCAGCAGTGAACAGGGGCAAACTGAAGCTTTCTTT. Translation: CASSEQGQTEAFF.